Presented here are 15 T cell receptor beta chains from one specimen sequenced in a study of cytomegalovirus exposure and HLA in healthy donors. A multiplex PCR was run with 60 Vbeta primers and 13 Jbeta primers. Profiled with immunoSEQ multiplex PCR; TCRdb holds only in-frame clones, not every one. Of more than 150,000 clones detected, approximately 88% appear once; the ten largest clones hold about 0.26%. The sequenced sample consisted of PBMCs. The receptor set was obtained from a boy under 18 in good health and CMV-seronegative.

The J gene is TRBJ1-4, the V gene TRBV27; D ambiguous. The germline V and J ends were trimmed by 6 bases and 8 bases, with 13 bases remaining between them. This CDR3 is built from 13 residues. Germline-derived CDR1 and CDR2 are MNHEY and SMNVEV (reference sequence). CDR3 amino acids: CASRSRLGEKLFF. CDR3 DNA: TGTGCCAGCAGGTCCCGACTCGGGGAAAAACTGTTTTTT.

This clone has more than one count but fewer than ten. The CDR3 is CASSPHSWDSARVTEAFF. As DNA, the CDR3 is TGTGCCAGCAGCCCTCATTCATGGGACAGCGCCAGGGTCACTGAAGCTTTCTTT. The J gene is TRBJ1-1, the V gene TRBV9; 7 nucleotides align to TRBD1. The germline gives CDR1 SGDLS, CDR2 YYNGEE. This CDR3 contains 18 residues. With V trimmed by 4 bases and J by 4 bases, 19 bases remained unmatched.

The V gene is TRBV5-1, the J gene TRBJ1-3, with D perhaps TRBD1 (6 bases). Looked up from germline, CDR1 is SGHRS and CDR2 is YFSETQ. The CDR3 length is 15 residues. Deletions cut 0 bases from V and 3 bases from J, with 10 bases between. As DNA, the CDR3 is TGCGCCAGCAGCTTGGCAGGGGAATATGGAAACACCATATATTTT. Amino acid sequence: CASSLAGEYGNTIYF.

The chain has TRBV5-1 and TRBJ2-7; no clear D gene. Germline V gene sequence: CDR1 SGHRS, CDR2 YFSETQ. The V end was cut by 0 bases, the J end by 7 bases, with 17 bases between. The CDR3 has 15 amino acids. Written as DNA, the CDR3 is TGCGCCAGCAGCTTGGAGCGTACGCACTTGCGAGAGCAGTACTTC. It specifies CASSLERTHLREQYF. Full variable domain (rest looked up from reference TRBV5-1 and TRBJ2-7): KAGVTQTPRYLIKTRGQQVTLSCSPISGHRSVSWYQQTPGQGLQFLFEYFSETQRNKGNFPGRFSGRQFSNSRSEMNVSTLELGDSALYLCASSLERTHLREQYFGPGTRLTVT.

V is TRBV7-9 and J is TRBJ1-1, with TRBD1 as a possible D gene (6 bases). This CDR3 contains 14 residues. The germline V gene has CDR1 SEHNR and CDR2 FQNEAQ (reference sequence). Between the trimmed V and J ends, which lost 5 bases and 9 bases, there was a span of 19 bases. CDR3 sequence (DNA): TGTGCCAGCAGCCAACGCGGCCTTCAGGGGAAAGCTTTCTTT. Amino acid sequence: CASSQRGLQGKAFF.

With respect to this clone: An end of the junction does not agree with germline; a read error may underlie this. This rearrangement joins TRBV7-9 to TRBJ2-2; 13 bases line up with TRBD2. The V gene's germline CDR1 is SEHNR and CDR2 FQNEAQ (reference sequence). The length of the CDR3 is 19 residues. The CDR3 region has the DNA TGTTCCAGCAGCTTAGTTGGACTAGCGGGGGCAGCACCCACCGGGGAGCTGTTTTTT. This translates into CSSSLVGLAGAAPTGELFF.

This clone was seen a few times. The chain uses TRBV7-8 and TRBJ2-6; weak D call: TRBD2 (6 bases). The CDR3 covers 14 residues. Germline V CDR1 and CDR2: SGHVS, FQNEAQ. V was trimmed by 7 bases and J by 7 bases, leaving 14 bases between them. CDR3 sequence (DNA): TGTGCCAGCAAAATCCTGGGGGGAGCCAACGTCCTGACTTTC. Its translation: CASKILGGANVLTF.

This rearrangement joins TRBV4-3 to TRBJ1-1, with 10 nucleotides matching TRBD1. Germline V gene data show CDR1 as LGHNA and CDR2 as YSLEER. The CDR3 length is 16 residues. J gave up 3 bases and V 0 bases, and 4 bases lay outside the gene matches. The CDR3 spells CASSQDTGTGDTEAFF. CDR3 in DNA: TGCGCCAGCAGCCAAGATACGGGGACAGGGGACACTGAAGCTTTCTTT.

The chain has TRBV23-1 and TRBJ1-2, with D hard to call. TRBV23-1 is flagged as an ORF with uncertain function. Trimming removed 3 bases at V and 8 bases at J, with 13 bases between. The CDR3 is 13 residues long. CDR3 in amino acids: CASSHPKGGGYTF. The CDR3 DNA reads as TGCGCCAGCAGTCATCCGAAGGGAGGAGGCTACACCTTC.

The CDR3 region is CASSLGGTGYGYTF. CDR3 nucleotides: TGTGCCAGCAGCTTGGGCGGGACAGGCTATGGCTACACCTTC. The genes are TRBV5-6 and TRBJ1-2; 8 bases are shared with TRBD1. Per the germline V gene, CDR1 is SGHDT and CDR2 is YYEEEE. Trimming took 0 bases from V and 4 from J; bases not matched to a gene: 2. The CDR3 sequence is 14 residues long. Supplemented by reference TRBV5-6 and TRBJ1-2, the full variable domain reads DAGVTQSPTHLIKTRGQQVTLRCSPKSGHDTVSWYQQALGQGPQFIFQYYEEEERQRGNFPDRFSGHQFPNYSSELNVNALLLGDSALYLCASSLGGTGYGYTFGSGTRLTVV.

The chain combines TRBV10-2 with TRBJ1-4, with TRBD1 identical over 7 bases. The J segment lost 7 bases and the V segment lost 6 bases, leaving 2 bases of the junction unmatched. The CDR3 length is 12 residues. CDR1 and CDR2 from the germline V gene are WSHSY and SAAADI. DNA of the CDR3: TGCGCCAGCAGGACAGGGCCTGAAAAACTGTTTTTT. Residues: CASRTGPEKLFF.

V is TRBV10-3 and J is TRBJ1-1; TRBD1 matches at 7 bases. The CDR3 covers 15 residues. Germline CDR1 reads ENHRY; CDR2 reads SYGVKD. J was trimmed by 7 bases and V by 2 bases; bases with no gene match: 10. The chain's CDR3 is CAISEPRDRVFEAFF. The CDR3 DNA follows: TGTGCCATCAGTGAGCCCCGGGACAGAGTTTTTGAAGCTTTCTTT.

The chain couples TRBV15 to TRBJ2-5; 13 bases are shared with TRBD2. This CDR3 comprises 19 residues. Germline trimming cut 4 bases from V and 2 bases from J; bases unmatched to any gene: 13. Germline-derived CDR1 and CDR2 are LNHNV and YYDKDF (reference sequence). The CDR3, as DNA: TGTGCCACCAGCATTTCCTCGACTAGCGGGAGGCCCGATCAAGAGACCCAGTACTTC. This gives the protein CATSISSTSGRPDQETQYF.

This clone was seen repeatedly, ten times or more. This sequence joins TRBV6-4 and TRBJ2-1, with 11 bases fitting TRBD2. Losses at the gene ends were 3 bases for V and 4 bases for J; bases not matched to a gene: 5. The CDR3 sequence is 16 residues long. CDR1 MRHNA and CDR2 SNTAGT come from the germline V gene. CDR3 nucleotides: TGTGCCAGCAGTGAAACTAGCGGGAGTGGGTACAATGAGCAGTTCTTC. Its protein is CASSETSGSGYNEQFF.

The chain joins TRBV7-2 to TRBJ1-1; D gene unclear. The CDR3 totals 14 residues. Trimming took off 8 bases at V and 0 bases at J, with 13 bases between the two ends. Germline V CDR1 and CDR2: SGHTA, FQGNSA. The CDR3 DNA reads as TGTGCCAGCGCTCCTAGGCGCTTGAACACTGAAGCTTTCTTT. It yields the protein CASAPRRLNTEAFF.